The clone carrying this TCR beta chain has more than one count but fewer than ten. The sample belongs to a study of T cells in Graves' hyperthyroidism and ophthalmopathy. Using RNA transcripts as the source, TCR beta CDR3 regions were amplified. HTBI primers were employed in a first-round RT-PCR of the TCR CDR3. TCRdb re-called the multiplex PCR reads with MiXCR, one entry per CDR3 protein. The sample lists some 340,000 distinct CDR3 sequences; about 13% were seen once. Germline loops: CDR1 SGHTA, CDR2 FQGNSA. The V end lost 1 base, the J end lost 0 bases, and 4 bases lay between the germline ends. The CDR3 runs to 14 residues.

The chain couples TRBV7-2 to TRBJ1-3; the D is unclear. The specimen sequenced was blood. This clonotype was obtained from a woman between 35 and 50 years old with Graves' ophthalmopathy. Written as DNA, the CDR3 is TGTGCCAGCAGCTTAGTTGGCTCTGGAAACACCATATATTTT. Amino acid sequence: CASSLVGSGNTIYF.